This TCR beta chain is drawn from a study of human T cells and chemical hapten exposure. Study overall: Patients' scalps got diphenylcyclopropenone weekly throughout the approximately 25-week study. Study-wide findings and caveats: Healthy individuals' immune responses may differ from those of donors, who had alopecia.

MiXCR was run by TCRdb on the RACE reads, yielding one entry per CDR3 protein. Among around 200,000 distinct CDR3 sequences listed, 25% to 35% were seen once. The ends were cut back, 6 bases at V and 5 bases at J, with 14 bases in the middle. The CDR3 extends over 14 amino acids. The germline gives CDR1 MNHEY, CDR2 SVGEGT. Remarks on this clonotype: Its antigen is unknown.

Stated time point: pre-sensitization, week 0. Regarding treatment: therapeutic diphenylcyclopropenone sensitization with weekly scalp DPC. Those who donated were patients with alopecia, 18 to 70 years of age, and suitable for DPC. The source is a woman in her twenties or thirties with alopecia areata. Some clones in this sample may be carry-over from other donors' samples. V gene TRBV6-2 or TRBV6-3 combines with J gene TRBJ2-1; D is possibly TRBD2 (6 bases). The material was whole blood, obtained in connection with sensitization to the hapten diphenylcyclopropenone (DPC). CDR3 in DNA: TGTGCCAGCAGCGAGCCGGGACTTGACAATGAGCAGTTCTTC. This codes for CASSEPGLDNEQFF.